The clone carrying this T cell receptor (beta chain) was picked up a small number of times. Its antigen is unidentified. With 5 bases clipped from V and 3 bases from J, the junction kept 3 bases outside the gene matches. CDR1 and CDR2 from the germline V gene are SEHNR and FQNEAQ (reference sequence). The CDR3 runs 13 residues. The sample originates from a study of T cell responses to AZD1222 COVID-19 vaccine. TCRdb's copy holds only in-frame clones and misses some; the assay was immunoSEQ multiplex PCR. The sample holds some 170,000 clones, around 89% seen once. Study-level points and caveats: Rises in breadth and depth of Spike-specific TCRs came after two AZD1222 doses. Without day 14 samples, only post-peak T cell repertoires were studied.

The sample in question was peripheral blood, obtained 28 days after the second dose of the MenACWY control vaccine. V and J are TRBV7-9 and TRBJ1-2, with 7 bases that match TRBD1. This clonotype was sampled from an adult who received the MenACWY meningococcal vaccine as a control. CDR3 region: CASSVGQDYGYTF. For the CDR3, the DNA is TGTGCCAGCAGCGTAGGACAGGACTATGGCTACACCTTC.